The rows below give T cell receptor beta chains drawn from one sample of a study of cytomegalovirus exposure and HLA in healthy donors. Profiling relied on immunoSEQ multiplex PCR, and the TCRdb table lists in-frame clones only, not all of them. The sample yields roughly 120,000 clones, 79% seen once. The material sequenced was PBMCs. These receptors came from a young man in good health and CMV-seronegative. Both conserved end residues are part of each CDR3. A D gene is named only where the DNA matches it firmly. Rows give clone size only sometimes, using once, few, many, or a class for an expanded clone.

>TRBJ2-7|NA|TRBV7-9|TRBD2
TGTGCCAGCAGCGTAGGGACTAGCGGGACGGCCTACGAGCAGTACTTC
CASSVGTSGTAYEQYF
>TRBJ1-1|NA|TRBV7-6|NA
TGTGCCAGCAGCCCTCAGTCGTACACTGAAGCTTTCTTT
CASSPQSYTEAFF
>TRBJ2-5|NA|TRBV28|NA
TGTGCCAGCAGTCGAGCCCAGGTACGGGAGACCCAGTACTTC
CASSRAQVRETQYF
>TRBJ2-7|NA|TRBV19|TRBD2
TGTGCCAGTAGTATAGGCGGGGGGCGCTACGAGCAGTACTTC
CASSIGGGRYEQYF
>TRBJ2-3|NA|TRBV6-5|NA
TGTGCCAGCAGTTCTTACACAGATACGCAGTATTTT
CASSSYTDTQYF
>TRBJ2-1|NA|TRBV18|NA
TGTGCCAGCTCAACTTTAAATGAGCAGTTCTTC
CASSTLNEQFF
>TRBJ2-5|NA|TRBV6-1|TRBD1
TGTGCCAGCAGTCGGCAGGGGGCGGGGGAGACCCAGTACTTC
CASSRQGAGETQYF
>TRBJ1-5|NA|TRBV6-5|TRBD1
TGTGCCAGCAGCCCAGACAGGGGGTCCAATCAGCCCCAGCATTTT
CASSPDRGSNQPQHF
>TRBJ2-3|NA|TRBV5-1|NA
TGCGCCAGCAGCCGGGACTCCCCGAATTCAGATACGCAGTATTTT
CASSRDSPNSDTQYF
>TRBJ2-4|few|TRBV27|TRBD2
TGTGCCAGCAGTTCCTCAGCGGGGGGGGGCCAAAACATTCAGTACTTC
CASSSSAGGGQNIQYF
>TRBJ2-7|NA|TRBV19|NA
TGTGCCAGTAGTATCCCCAAACAGGGATTCTACGAGCAGTACTTC
CASSIPKQGFYEQYF
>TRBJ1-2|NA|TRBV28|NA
TGTGCCAGCAGACCCCAGGACTATGGCTACCCCTTC
CASRPQDYGYPF
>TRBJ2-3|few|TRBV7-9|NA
TGTGCCAGCAGCTTAGGACAGGTGCGCACAGATACGCAGTATTTT
CASSLGQVRTDTQYF
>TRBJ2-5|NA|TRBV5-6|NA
TGTGCCAGCAGCCTATATAATCAAGAGACCCAGTACTTC
CASSLYNQETQYF
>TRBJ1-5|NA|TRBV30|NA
TGTGCCTGGAGTGCACGGGACAATCAGCCCCAGCATTTT
CAWSARDNQPQHF
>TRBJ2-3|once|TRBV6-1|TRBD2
TGTGCCAGCAGTAGTACTAGCGGGTGGCATACGCAGTATTTT
CASSSTSGWHTQYF
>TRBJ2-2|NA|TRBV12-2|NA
TGTGCAAGTCTCAAAAGGGAGGGGAACACCGGGGAGCTGTTTTTT
CASLKREGNTGELFF
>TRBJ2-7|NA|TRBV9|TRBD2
TGTGCCAGCAGCGAGGGACTAGCGGGAGCTACATACGAGCAGTACTTC
CASSEGLAGATYEQYF
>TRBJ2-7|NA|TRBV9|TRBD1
TGTGCCAGCAGCACAGGGACAGGGTTGGCCTACGAGCAGTACTTC
CASSTGTGLAYEQYF
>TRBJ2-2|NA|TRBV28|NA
TGTGCCAGCAGTTTATCCTCCACCGGGGAGCTGTTTTTT
CASSLSSTGELFF
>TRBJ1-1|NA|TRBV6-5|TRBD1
TGTGCCAGCAGTCCAGGGGGCAGGGGCACTGAAGCTTTCTTT
CASSPGGRGTEAFF
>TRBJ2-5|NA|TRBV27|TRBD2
TGTGCCAGCAGATTAGCGGGAGGGCCTTTAGAGACCCAGTACTTC
CASRLAGGPLETQYF
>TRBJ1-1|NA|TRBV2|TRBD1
TGTGCCAGCAGAGCGGACAGGAGGACTGAAGCTTTCTTT
CASRADRRTEAFF
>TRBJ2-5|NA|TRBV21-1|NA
TGTGCCAGCAGCAAAAATGTTGGGGGACTAGCGGGAGAAGAGACCCAGTACTTC
CASSKNVGGLAGEETQYF
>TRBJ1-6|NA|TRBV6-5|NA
TGTGCCAGCAGTTACTCGGCAGGAAGGAATTCACCCCTCCACTTT
CASSYSAGRNSPLHF
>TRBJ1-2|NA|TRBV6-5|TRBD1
TGTGCCAGCAGACCCGGGACAGCACTAGGCTACACCTTC
CASRPGTALGYTF
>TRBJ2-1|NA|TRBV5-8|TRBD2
TGTGCCAGCAATTTAGCGGGACCGGATGGGCAGTTCTTC
CASNLAGPDGQFF
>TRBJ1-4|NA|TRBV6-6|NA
TGTGCCAGCAAGCCGGGACAAAGGGAAAAACTGTTTTTT
CASKPGQREKLFF
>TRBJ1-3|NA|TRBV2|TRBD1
TGTGCCAGCAGCCCAAAACAGGGGGCGCGGGGAAACACCATATATTTT
CASSPKQGARGNTIYF
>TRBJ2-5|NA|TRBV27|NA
TGTGCCAGCAGTTTCGGGGAAGGCGAGACCCAGTACTTC
CASSFGEGETQYF
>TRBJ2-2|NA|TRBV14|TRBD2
TGTGCCAGCAGCCATGGTGCGGGAGGGCCCACCGGGGAACTGTTTTTT
CASSHGAGGPTGELFF
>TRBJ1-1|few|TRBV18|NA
TGTGCCAGCTCACCATTTTCAGATTTGAACACTGAAGCTTTCTTT
CASSPFSDLNTEAFF
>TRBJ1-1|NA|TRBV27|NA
TGTGCCAGCAGTTTCGGAGGGGCAAACACTGAAGCTTTCTTT
CASSFGGANTEAFF
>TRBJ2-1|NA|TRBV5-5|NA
TGTGCCAGCAGCTTGAGGAGGGCCCCCAATGAGCAGTTCTTC
CASSLRRAPNEQFF
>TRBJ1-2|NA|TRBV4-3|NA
TGCGCCAGCAGCCAAGGGGTGGTTTGGCGGACAGAACCTAACTATGGCTACACCTTC
CASSQGVVWRTEPNYGYTF
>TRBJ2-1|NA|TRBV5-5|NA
TGTGCCAGCAGCTTAGTACAGAGGGGGAATGAGCAGTTCTTC
CASSLVQRGNEQFF
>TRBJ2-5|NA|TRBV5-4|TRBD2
TGTGCCAGCAGCCCCGCGGCGGGAGTAGAGACCCAGTACTTC
CASSPAAGVETQYF
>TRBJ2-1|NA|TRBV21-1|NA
TGTGCCAGCAGCAAGGTGAGGACTAGCGGGGAATACAATGAGCAGTTCTTC
CASSKVRTSGEYNEQFF
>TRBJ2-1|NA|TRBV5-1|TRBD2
TGCGCCAGCAGCTTGAATGGGGGGGGTATTGTGGATGAGCAGTTCTTC
CASSLNGGGIVDEQFF
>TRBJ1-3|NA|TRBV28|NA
TGTGCCAGCAGTTTATGGGGAAGCGGTGGAAACACCATATATTTT
CASSLWGSGGNTIYF
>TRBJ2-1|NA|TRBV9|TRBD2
TGTGCCAGCAGCGGTAGCGGGAGGGGGTTGGATGAGCAGTTCTTC
CASSGSGRGLDEQFF
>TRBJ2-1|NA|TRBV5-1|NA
TGCGCCAGCAGCTCTGGGACTTACAATGAGCAGTTCTTC
CASSSGTYNEQFF
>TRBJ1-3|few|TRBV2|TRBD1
TGTGCCAGCAGTGAAAAGGGACAGCTTACGACTGGAAACACCATATATTTT
CASSEKGQLTTGNTIYF
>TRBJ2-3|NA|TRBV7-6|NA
TGTGCCAGCAGCTTAGAGAGAACAGATACGCAGTATTTT
CASSLERTDTQYF
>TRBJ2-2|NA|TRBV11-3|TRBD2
TGTGCCAGCAGCTTTAGTAGCGGGAGGTCGAACACCGGGGAGCTGTTTTTT
CASSFSSGRSNTGELFF
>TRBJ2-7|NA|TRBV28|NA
TGTGCCAGCAGCCAAACCTCAGGGGAGCTTCTCTACGAGCAGTACTTC
CASSQTSGELLYEQYF
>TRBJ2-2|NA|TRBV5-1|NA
TGCGCCAGCAGCCGGATCGAGGGTGGGGAAAGGGAGCTGTTTTTT
CASSRIEGGERELFF
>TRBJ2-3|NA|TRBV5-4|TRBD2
TGTGCCACCGGGACTAGCGGCACAGATACGCAGTATTTT
CATGTSGTDTQYF